These T cell receptor beta chains were read from a single sample in a study of tumor-infiltrating lymphocytes in oesophageal squamous cell carcinoma. A single record per CDR3 protein comes from TCRdb applying MiXCR to the PCR reads. The sample records 18,000 or so distinct CDR3 sequences, about 45% being singletons. Sample: esophageal tumor tissue. Receptors were obtained from a male donor with esophageal squamous cell carcinoma. The CDR3 runs from the conserved cysteine through the conserved F or W. The D gene is left open where the match is weak. Some rows mark clone size as missing; the rest say once, few, many or name a class of expanded clone.

d_call	j_call	clone_size	v_call	cdr3_aa	cdr3_nt
TRBD1	TRBJ2-7	.	TRBV7-6	CASSFSGTGYEQYF	TGTGCCAGCAGCTTTTCAGGGACAGGCTACGAGCAGTACTTC
.	TRBJ2-5	many	TRBV14	CASSQVTASVKETQYF	TGTGCCAGCAGCCAAGTAACGGCTAGCGTGAAAGAGACCCAGTACTTC
.	TRBJ2-4	.	TRBV11-2	CASSSQGGSPLHF	TGTGCCAGCAGCTCCCAGGGGGGCTCACCCCTCCACTTC
.	TRBJ1-2	once	TRBV6-2/TRBV6-3	CASSSRPGGDF	TGTGCCAGCAGTTCGCGGCCGGGCGGTGACTTC
.	TRBJ2-5	.	TRBV20-1	CSASEGEGFGETQYF	TGCAGTGCTAGTGAAGGTGAGGGATTCGGAGAGACCCAGTACTTC
.	TRBJ2-5	many	TRBV6-1	CASTGNQETQYF	TGTGCCAGCACAGGGAACCAAGAGACCCAGTACTTC
TRBD2	TRBJ2-5	many	TRBV11-2	CASSFNAGGPETQYF	TGTGCCAGCAGCTTTAATGCGGGGGGCCCTGAGACCCAGTACTTC
.	TRBJ1-1	many	TRBV6-6	CASSYQGQNTEAFF	TGTGCCAGCAGTTACCAGGGACAGAACACTGAAGCTTTCTTT
TRBD1	TRBJ1-1	.	TRBV6-5	CASTPGRGRRWMNTEAFF	TGTGCCAGCACCCCAGGAAGGGGGCGAAGATGGATGAACACTGAAGCTTTCTTT
.	TRBJ2-5	.	TRBV7-8	CASSSPSLTGYETQYF	TGTGCCAGCAGCTCCCCATCCTTAACAGGGTACGAGACCCAGTACTTC
.	TRBJ2-5	.	TRBV7-2	CASSPARGEQYF	TGTGCCAGCAGCCCAGCGAGGGGTGAGCAGTACTTC
.	TRBJ1-1	.	TRBV3-1	CASKSGGGEAFF	TGTGCCAGCAAGTCGGGGGGAGGAGAAGCTTTCTTT
TRBD1	TRBJ2-7	many	TRBV6-6	CASSYSGTGSYEQYF	TGTGCCAGCAGTTACTCCGGGACAGGGAGCTACGAGCAGTACTTC
.	TRBJ2-4	many	TRBV27	CASSLGQTKYF	TGTGCCAGCAGTTTAGGACAGACCAAGTACTTC
TRBD2	TRBJ2-1	many	TRBV20-1	CSATIRGQGTSGRAVYNEQFF	TGCAGTGCTACGATCAGGGGGCAAGGGACTAGCGGGAGGGCGGTGTACAATGAGCAGTTCTTC
.	TRBJ2-1	once	TRBV10-2	CASSEPDYNEQFF	TGCGCCAGCAGTGAACCGGATTACAATGAGCAGTTCTTC
.	TRBJ2-3	few	TRBV7-2	CASSSRLINTDTQYF	TGTGCCAGCAGCTCCCGCCTCATCAACACAGATACGCAGTATTTT
.	TRBJ2-3	many	TRBV10-3	CATTTGPVDTQYF	TGTGCCACGACTACCGGCCCCGTGGATACGCAGTATTTT
TRBD1	TRBJ1-6	few	TRBV5-1	CASSRDSDSPLHF	TGCGCCAGCAGCCGGGACAGCGATTCACCCCTCCACTTT
TRBD1	TRBJ2-3	many	TRBV6-1	CASSYRSTGPGPDTQYF	TGTGCCAGCAGTTACCGTTCGACAGGGCCTGGCCCAGATACGCAGTATTTT
TRBD2	TRBJ2-1	few	TRBV25-1	CASSPFQREGPNEQFF	TGTGCCAGCAGTCCATTCCAGCGGGAGGGCCCCAATGAGCAGTTCTTC
.	TRBJ2-7	medium-sized	TRBV7-8	CASSLASLSSYEQYF	TGTGCCAGCAGCTTAGCGTCTCTTTCCTCCTACGAGCAGTACTTC
TRBD1	TRBJ1-4	once	TRBV12-3/TRBV12-4	CASSLAPGQVHEKLFF	TGTGCCAGCAGTTTAGCCCCGGGACAGGTGCATGAAAAACTGTTTTTT
.	TRBJ2-5	.	TRBV7-8	CASSLGVRETQYF	TGTGCCAGCAGCTTAGGGGTCCGGGAGACCCAGTACTTC
TRBD1	TRBJ2-1	many	TRBV27	CASRSGTGVNEQFF	TGTGCCAGCAGAAGTGGGACAGGGGTGAATGAGCAGTTCTTC
.	TRBJ2-7	.	TRBV7-9	CASSFTGTEEQYF	TGTGCCAGCAGCTTTACCGGGACGGAAGAGCAGTACTTC
TRBD2	TRBJ2-3	many	TRBV6-1	CASISGSTDTQYF	TGTGCCAGCATTAGCGGGAGTACAGATACGCAGTATTTT
TRBD1	TRBJ2-5	medium-sized	TRBV7-9	CASSLAGTGAGETQYF	TGTGCCAGCAGCCTTGCCGGGACAGGGGCCGGGGAGACCCAGTACTTC
TRBD2	TRBJ2-3	.	TRBV7-8	CASSFVGLASGSSEQYF	TGTGCCAGCAGCTTCGTAGGTTTGGCTAGCGGGAGTTCCGAGCAGTATTTT
.	TRBJ1-1	.	TRBV30	CAWSGQWNTEAFF	TGTGCCTGGAGCGGACAGTGGAACACTGAAGCTTTCTTT
TRBD1	TRBJ2-1	many	TRBV27	CASRNRGGFYNEQFF	TGTGCCAGCAGGAACAGGGGTGGGTTCTACAATGAGCAGTTCTTC
.	TRBJ2-3	medium-sized	TRBV7-2	CASSLGQVDTDTQYF	TGTGCCAGCAGCTTAGGTCAGGTGGACACAGATACGCAGTATTTT
.	TRBJ1-2	many	TRBV28	CAGKNRDYGYTF	TGTGCCGGCAAGAACAGAGACTATGGCTACACCTTC
TRBD1	TRBJ2-7	.	TRBV6-8	CASRDRQGAYEQYF	TGTGCCAGCAGGGATCGGCAGGGGGCCTACGAGCAGTACTTC
TRBD2	TRBJ2-7	few	TRBV19	CASSIVLGLAGVSEQYF	TGTGCCAGTAGTATAGTCCTCGGGCTAGCGGGAGTTTCCGAGCAGTACTTC
.	TRBJ2-3	.	TRBV2	CASRVASQPTDTQYF	TGTGCCAGCAGGGTCGCTAGCCAACCCACAGATACGCAGTATTTT
TRBD2	TRBJ2-3	many	TRBV5-8	CASSKSGMRTDTQYF	TGTGCCAGCAGCAAGAGCGGGATGCGCACAGATACGCAGTATTTT
TRBD1	TRBJ1-2	medium-sized	TRBV7-9	CASSLNGQGYGGYTF	TGTGCCAGCAGCTTAAATGGACAGGGGTATGGAGGCTACACCTTC
TRBD1	TRBJ1-5	medium-sized	TRBV7-8	CASSLNQGDPQHF	TGTGCCAGCAGCTTGAATCAGGGGGACCCCCAGCATTTT
.	TRBJ1-2	many	TRBV5-1	CASSLEMGAVNGYTF	TGCGCCAGCAGCTTGGAAATGGGGGCAGTCAATGGCTACACCTTC
.	TRBJ2-7	.	TRBV20-1	CSARVLPSVDTQYF	TGCAGTGCTAGAGTGCTCCCTAGCGTAGATACGCAGTACTTC
.	TRBJ2-3	.	TRBV7-6	CASSLESRVGTDTQYF	TGTGCCAGCAGCTTAGAGAGCAGGGTAGGCACAGATACGCAGTATTTT
.	TRBJ2-1	.	TRBV4-2	CASSQREGGSYEQFF	TGTGCCAGCAGCCAACGTGAGGGCGGCTCCTACGAGCAGTTCTTC
TRBD2	TRBJ2-7	once	TRBV6-6	CASSYKGTSGNSYEQYF	TGTGCCAGCAGTTACAAAGGGACTAGCGGGAACTCCTACGAGCAGTACTTC
.	TRBJ2-6	medium-sized	TRBV11-2	CASSSRESGANVLTF	TGTGCCAGCAGCTCTCGAGAGTCTGGGGCCAACGTCCTGACTTTC
TRBD2	TRBJ2-7	few	TRBV12-3/TRBV12-4	CASSWTSGNNEQYF	TGTGCCAGCAGCTGGACTAGCGGGAACAATGAGCAGTACTTC
TRBD2	TRBJ2-5	once	TRBV7-2	CASSLALAGRTEAFF	TGTGCCAGCAGCTTAGCGCTAGCGGGGCGGACTGAAGCTTTCTTC
TRBD2	TRBJ2-1	.	TRBV6-6	CASSLASGRAANEQFF	TGTGCCAGCAGTTTGGCTAGCGGGAGGGCGGCCAATGAGCAGTTCTTC
.	TRBJ2-1	.	TRBV29-1	CSVEGTPPWYNEQFF	TGCAGCGTTGAAGGGACACCCCCGTGGTACAATGAGCAGTTCTTC
.	TRBJ2-7	medium-sized	TRBV7-9	CASRKPGVDYEQYF	TGTGCCAGCAGAAAGCCAGGAGTAGACTACGAGCAGTACTTC
.	TRBJ2-5	many	TRBV19	CASSATAVQETQYF	TGTGCCAGTAGTGCGACGGCGGTACAAGAGACCCAGTACTTC